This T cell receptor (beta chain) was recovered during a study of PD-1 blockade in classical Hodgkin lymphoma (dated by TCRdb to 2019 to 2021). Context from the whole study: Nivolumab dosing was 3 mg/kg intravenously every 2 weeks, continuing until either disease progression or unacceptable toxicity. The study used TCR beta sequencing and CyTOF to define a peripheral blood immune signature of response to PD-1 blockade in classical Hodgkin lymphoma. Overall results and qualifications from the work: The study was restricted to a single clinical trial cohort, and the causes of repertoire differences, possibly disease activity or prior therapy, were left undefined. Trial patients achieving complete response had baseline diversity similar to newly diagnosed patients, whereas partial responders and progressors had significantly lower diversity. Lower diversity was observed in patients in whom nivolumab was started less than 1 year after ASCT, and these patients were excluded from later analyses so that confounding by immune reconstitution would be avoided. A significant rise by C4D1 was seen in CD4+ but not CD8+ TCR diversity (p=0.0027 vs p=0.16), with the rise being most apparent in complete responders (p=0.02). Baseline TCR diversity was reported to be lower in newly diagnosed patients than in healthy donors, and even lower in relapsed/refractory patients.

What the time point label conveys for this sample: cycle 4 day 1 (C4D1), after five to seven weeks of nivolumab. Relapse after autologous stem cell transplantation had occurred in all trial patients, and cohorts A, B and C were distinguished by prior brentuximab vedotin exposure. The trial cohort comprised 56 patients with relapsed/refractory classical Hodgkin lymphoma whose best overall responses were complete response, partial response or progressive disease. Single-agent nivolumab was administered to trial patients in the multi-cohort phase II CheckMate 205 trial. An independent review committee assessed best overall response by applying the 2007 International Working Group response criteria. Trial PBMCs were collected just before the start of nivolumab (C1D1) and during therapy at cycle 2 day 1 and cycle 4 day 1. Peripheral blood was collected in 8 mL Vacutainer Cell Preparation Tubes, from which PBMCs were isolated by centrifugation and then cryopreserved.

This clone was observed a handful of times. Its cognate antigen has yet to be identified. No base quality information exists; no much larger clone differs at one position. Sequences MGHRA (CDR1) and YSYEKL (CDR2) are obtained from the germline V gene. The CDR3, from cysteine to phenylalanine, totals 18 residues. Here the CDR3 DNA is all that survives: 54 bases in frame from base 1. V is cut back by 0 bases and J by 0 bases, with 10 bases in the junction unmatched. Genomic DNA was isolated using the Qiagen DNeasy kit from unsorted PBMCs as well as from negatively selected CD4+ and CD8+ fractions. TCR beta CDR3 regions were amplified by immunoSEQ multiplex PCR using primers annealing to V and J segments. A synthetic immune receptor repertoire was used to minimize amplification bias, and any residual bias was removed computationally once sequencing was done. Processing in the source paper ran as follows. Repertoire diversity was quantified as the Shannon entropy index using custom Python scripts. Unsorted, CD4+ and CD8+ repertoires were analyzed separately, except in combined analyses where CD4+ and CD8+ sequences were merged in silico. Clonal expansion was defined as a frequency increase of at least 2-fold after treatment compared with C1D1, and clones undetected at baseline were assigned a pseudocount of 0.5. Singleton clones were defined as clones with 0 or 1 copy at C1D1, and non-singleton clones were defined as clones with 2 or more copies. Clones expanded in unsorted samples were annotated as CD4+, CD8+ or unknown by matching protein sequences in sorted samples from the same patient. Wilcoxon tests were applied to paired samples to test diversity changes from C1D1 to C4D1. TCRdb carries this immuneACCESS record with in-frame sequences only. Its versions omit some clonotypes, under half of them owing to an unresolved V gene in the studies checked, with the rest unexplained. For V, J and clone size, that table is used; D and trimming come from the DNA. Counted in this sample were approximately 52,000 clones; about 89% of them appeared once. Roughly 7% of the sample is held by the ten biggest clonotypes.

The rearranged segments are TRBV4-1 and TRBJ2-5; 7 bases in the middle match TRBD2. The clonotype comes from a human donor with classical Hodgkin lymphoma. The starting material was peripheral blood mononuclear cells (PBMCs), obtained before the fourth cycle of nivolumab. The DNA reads TGCGCCAGCAGCCAAGATGCCGGGGGGATAACGTACCAAGAGACCCAGTACTTC. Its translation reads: CASSQDAGGITYQETQYF.